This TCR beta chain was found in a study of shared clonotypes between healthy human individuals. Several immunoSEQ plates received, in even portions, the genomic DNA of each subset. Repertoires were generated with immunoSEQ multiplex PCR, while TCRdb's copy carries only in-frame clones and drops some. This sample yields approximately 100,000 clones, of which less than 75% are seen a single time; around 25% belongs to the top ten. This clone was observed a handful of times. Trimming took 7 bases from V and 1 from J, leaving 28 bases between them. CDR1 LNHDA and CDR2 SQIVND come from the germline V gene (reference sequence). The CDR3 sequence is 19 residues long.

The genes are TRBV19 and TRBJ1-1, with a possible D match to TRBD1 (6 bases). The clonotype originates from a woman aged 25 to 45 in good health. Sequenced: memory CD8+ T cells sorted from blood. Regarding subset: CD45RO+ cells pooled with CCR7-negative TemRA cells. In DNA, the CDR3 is TGTGCCAGTATGGCGTGGACAGAAATATTCCTTGGGGAGAACACTGAAGCTTTCTTT. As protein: CASMAWTEIFLGENTEAFF.